Described below is a single T cell receptor (beta chain) sequence and its context. This specimen comes from a study of blood T cell repertoires in COVID-19. CDR1 and CDR2 from the germline V gene are MNHEY and SVGAGI. Trimming stripped 6 bases from V and 6 bases from J, with 18 bases between. The CDR3 runs 14 residues. Clones were sequenced by immunoSEQ multiplex PCR, and TCRdb holds only the in-frame ones, with some missing. The data show some 150,000 clones, with around nine tenths seen just once and about 2.3% held by the top ten. Sequences were obtained from peripheral blood. This TCR was sampled from a human donor in a cohort sampled during active COVID-19. V and J are TRBV6-5 and TRBJ2-7, with D possibly TRBD1 on 5 matching bases. The CDR3 bases are TGTGCCAGCAGCCACCAGGGAAGGGCCGGCGAGCAGTACTTC. It is translated as CASSHQGRAGEQYF.